A single T cell receptor (beta chain) is shown here with its context. The protocol was immunoSEQ multiplex PCR, while the TCRdb copy is restricted to in-frame clones and leaves out a portion. The repertoire holds 200,000 to 250,000 clones, with over 90% as singletons. Germline V gene lookup returns CDR1 SGHNT and CDR2 YENEEA. The CDR3 is 18 residues long. V lost 3 bases to trimming and J lost 1 base; unmatched junction nucleotides: 12. The data belong to a study of control samples from healthy donors and cancer patients. Material for sequencing was blood. This chain connects TRBV11-3 to TRBJ2-3, with 8 bases matching TRBD2. This sequence was found in a man in his fifties or sixties in good health. CDR3 protein: CASSLGRSGGAGTDTQYF. The CDR3, as DNA: TGTGCCAGCAGCTTGGGGCGGTCCGGGGGGGCCGGCACAGATACGCAGTATTTT.